One sample yielded the 19 T cell receptor beta chains listed below, sequenced in a study of blood T cell repertoires in COVID-19. Sequenced by immunoSEQ multiplex PCR; TCRdb stores in-frame clones only, minus some. The table shows about 210,000 clones, with roughly 80% occurring only once. Sequencing was carried out using peripheral blood. Every receptor here comes from a woman between 65 and 79 years old with acute or convalescent COVID-19.

V gene TRBV2 combines with J gene TRBJ1-4; no clear D. The V end was cut by 6 bases, the J end by 7 bases, with 18 bases between. CDR3 length equals 15 residues. Germline V gene data show CDR1 as SNHLY and CDR2 as FYNNEI. The CDR3 loop is CASSSYEARGEKLFF. DNA of the CDR3: TGTGCCAGCAGCTCCTACGAAGCTCGGGGTGAAAAACTGTTTTTT. The variable domain in full, with the rest retrieved from reference TRBV2 and TRBJ1-4, is EPEVTQTPSHQVTQMGQEVILRCVPISNHLYFYWYRQILGQKVEFLVSFYNNEISEKSEIFDDQFSVERPDGSNFTLKIRSTKLEDSAMYFCASSSYEARGEKLFFGSGTQLSVL.

This clone was picked up a small number of times. The rearrangement joins TRBV4-3 to TRBJ2-7, with D uncertain. Trimming took 0 bases from V and 3 from J, leaving 6 bases between them. This CDR3 has 13 amino acids. CDR1 LGHNA and CDR2 YSLEER come from the germline V gene. CDR3 region: CASSQEVDYEQYF. For the CDR3, the DNA is TGCGCCAGCAGCCAAGAGGTAGACTACGAGCAGTACTTC.

This chain joins TRBV3-1 (or the pseudogene TRBV3-2) and TRBJ1-1; D unclear. This CDR3 has 13 amino acids. Germline V gene lookup returns CDR1 LGHDT and CDR2 YNNKEL (reference sequence). Trimming pared 1 base from V and 3 bases from J, leaving 6 bases between. The CDR3 sequence is CASSQAVYTEAFF. The CDR3 bases are TGTGCCAGCAGCCAAGCGGTTTACACTGAAGCTTTCTTT.

This chain uses TRBV5-1 with TRBJ1-2; 9 bases agree with TRBD1. The CDR3 spans 14 residues. Germline trimming cut 1 base from V and 6 bases from J; bases unmatched to any gene: 4. Germline V lookup: CDR1 SGHRS, CDR2 YFSETQ. The CDR3 DNA reads as TGCGCCAGCAGCTTGACCGGACAGGGGAATGGCTACACCTTC. Its protein is CASSLTGQGNGYTF.

V and J are TRBV6-2 or TRBV6-3 and TRBJ2-4, with 8 nucleotides matching TRBD1. This CDR3 has 16 amino acids. CDR1 and CDR2 from the germline V gene are MNHEY and SVGEGT. The V segment lost 2 bases and the J segment 6 bases; nucleotides outside the gene matches: 9. CDR3 amino acids: CASSYKVSGQGNIQYF. The CDR3 nucleotides are TGTGCCAGCAGTTACAAGGTTTCTGGACAGGGAAACATTCAGTACTTC.

The genes are TRBV11-2 and TRBJ2-7; 9 bases fit TRBD1. CDR1 is SGHAT, CDR2 FQNNGV, per germline. The trim removed 5 bases at V and 5 bases at J, leaving 7 bases unmatched. The CDR3 has 14 amino acids. CDR3 nucleotides: TGTGCCAGCAGCCGGGACAGGGTTAGGGACGAGCAGTACTTC. It yields the protein CASSRDRVRDEQYF.

This clone has just a few counts. The CDR3 region has the DNA TGTGCCAGCAGCGCTGAGCGGGGGGCTAGCACAGATACGCAGTATTTT. It specifies CASSAERGASTDTQYF. J is TRBJ2-3 and V is TRBV5-4, with 9 nucleotides matching TRBD2. V dropped 4 bases and J dropped 0; count of bases not matched to a gene: 6. CDR3 length: 16 residues. From germline, CDR1 is SGHNT and CDR2 YYREEE (reference sequence).

This clone was observed a handful of times. The chain links TRBV15 to TRBJ1-4, with D unresolved. With 2 bases removed from V and 6 bases from J, the gap between germline ends came to 13 bases. Germline loops: CDR1 LNHNV, CDR2 YYDKDF (reference sequence). This CDR3 spans 15 amino acids. The chain's CDR3 is CATSRPGRVDEKLFF. CDR3 DNA sequence: TGTGCCACCAGCAGACCTGGGAGGGTGGATGAAAAACTGTTTTTT.

The J gene is TRBJ1-5, the V gene TRBV5-8; possibly TRBD1 for D (5 bases). The CDR3 extends over 15 amino acids. V was cut by 0 bases and J by 7 bases, with 14 bases left in between. From germline, CDR1 is SGHTS and CDR2 YDEGEE. CDR3 DNA: TGTGCCAGCAGCTTGGTAGGGGCAGGGCGGCAGCCCCAGCATTTT. Its protein product is CASSLVGAGRQPQHF.

V gene TRBV4-1 combines with J gene TRBJ2-7; 8 nucleotides align to TRBD2. V was clipped by 1 base and J by 3 bases; unmatched bases: 5. In germline, CDR1 is MGHRA, CDR2 YSYEKL. CDR3 length: 15 amino acids. CDR3 in amino acids: CASSQALAGGYEQYF. The CDR3 DNA follows: TGCGCCAGCAGCCAAGCCCTCGCGGGGGGCTACGAGCAGTACTTC.

Ten or more counts support this clone. J is TRBJ1-1 and V is TRBV20-1; possibly TRBD1 for D (6 bases). The V end was cut by 3 bases, the J end by 0 bases, with 17 bases between. Germline V gene sequence: CDR1 DFQATT, CDR2 SNEGSKA (reference sequence). CDR3 length equals 16 residues. The CDR3 region is CSASRNRGGMNTEAFF. The CDR3 coding sequence is TGCAGTGCTAGTCGAAATCGAGGGGGAATGAACACTGAAGCTTTCTTT.

This clone occurred once. The chain couples TRBV19 to TRBJ2-5; 7 bases fit TRBD1. With V trimmed by 1 base and J by 1 base, 3 bases remained unmatched. The germline V gene encodes CDR1 LNHDA and CDR2 SQIVND (reference sequence). This CDR3 has 15 amino acids. CDR3 residues: CASSIGPGGQETQYF. The CDR3 DNA sequence: TGTGCCAGTAGTATAGGGCCAGGGGGCCAAGAGACCCAGTACTTC.

The chain employs TRBV4-1 and TRBJ2-3; 15 bases map to TRBD2. CDR1 and CDR2 (germline): MGHRA, YSYEKL. The V segment lost 6 bases and the J segment 1 base; nucleotides outside the gene matches: 17. The CDR3 is 21 amino acids. The CDR3 coding sequence is TGCGCCAGCAGACCCCCGGAGGGAGGACTAGCGGGGGGGCCGGGCACAGATACGCAGTATTTT. It specifies CASRPPEGGLAGGPGTDTQYF.

CDR3 in DNA: TGTGCCAGCAGGAGTGTAGGGGAAGTAGCTTTCTTT. It is translated as CASRSVGEVAFF. The V gene is TRBV2, the J gene TRBJ1-1, with D perhaps matching TRBD1 (5 bases). The germline gives CDR1 SNHLY, CDR2 FYNNEI. The CDR3 sequence is 12 residues long. Trimming pared 6 bases from V and 10 bases from J, leaving 15 bases between.

With respect to this clone: The sample contains more than one DNA sequence encoding this CDR3. CDR3 amino acids: CASSLVLAGGQETQYF. The CDR3 DNA is TGTGCCAGCAGCTTAGTATTAGCGGGGGGACAAGAGACCCAGTACTTC. V usage is TRBV11-2 and J usage is TRBJ2-5; 10 nucleotides agree with TRBD2. In germline, CDR1 is SGHAT, CDR2 FQNNGV. J gave up 2 bases and V 1 base, and 4 bases lay outside the gene matches. The CDR3 runs 16 residues.

The chain has TRBV11-2 and TRBJ2-2, with D perhaps matching TRBD2 (5 bases). Germline V lookup: CDR1 SGHAT, CDR2 FQNNGV. CDR3 size: 14 residues. The V and J ends lost 5 bases and 5 bases respectively, with 12 bases between them. The CDR3 sequence is CASSPGSTTGELFF. CDR3 sequence (DNA): TGTGCCAGCAGCCCGGGGAGTACTACCGGGGAGCTGTTTTTT.

About this clone itself: Other DNA sequences in this specimen translate into the identical CDR3. The V and J genes are TRBV5-1 and TRBJ1-3, with D uncertain. V lost 3 bases and J lost 0, with 4 bases in between. CDR3 length: 13 amino acids. Germline-derived CDR1 and CDR2 are SGHRS and YFSETQ. The CDR3 DNA is TGCGCCAGCAGCTCGGGCTCTGGAAACACCATATATTTT. Encoded protein: CASSSGSGNTIYF.

This chain joins TRBV6-5 and TRBJ1-5; the D is unclear. CDR1 is MNHEY and CDR2 is SVGAGI in the germline V gene. CDR3 length equals 13 residues. Trimming cost V 8 bases and J 1 base, with 9 bases left between them. The CDR3 sequence is CASCLQSNQPQHF. The CDR3 DNA is TGTGCCAGCTGCCTCCAGAGCAATCAGCCCCAGCATTTT.

J is TRBJ2-2 and V is TRBV3-1 (or the pseudogene TRBV3-2); D may be TRBD2 (5 bases). The CDR3 length is 17 residues. In germline, CDR1 is LGHDT, CDR2 YNNKEL (reference sequence). Between the trimmed V and J ends, which lost 0 bases and 4 bases, there was a span of 15 bases. CDR3 sequence (DNA): TGTGCCAGCAGCCAAGATCGGGAAGGAAAGTCCACCGGGGAGCTGTTTTTT. This translates into CASSQDREGKSTGELFF.